This TCR beta chain is drawn from a study of blood T cell repertoires in COVID-19. V lost 4 bases and J lost 8; bases outside the gene matches: 5. This CDR3 has 14 residues. Germline values: CDR1 LGHNA, CDR2 YNFKEQ. Measured with immunoSEQ multiplex PCR; TCRdb has only the in-frame clones, and not every one. Of 200,000 or so clones listed, around 88% are singletons. The V call is TRBV4-2, the J call TRBJ1-2, with TRBD1 matching over 12 bases. Sample: PBMCs or T cells enriched from blood (not recorded which). The receptor was isolated from a woman aged 40 to 50 with acute COVID-19. Written as DNA, the CDR3 is TGTGCCAGCAGCCGTGCCGGGACAGGGGGCGGCTACACCTTC. Translation: CASSRAGTGGGYTF.